Listed below are T cell receptor beta chains from one sample, sequenced in a study of monozygotic twins with inflammatory bowel disease. TCRdb re-called the 5' RACE reads and gives one entry per CDR3 protein, without DNA. The data show some 89,000 distinct CDR3 sequences, and the top ten clones hold less than 8%. Sequenced: blood. All receptors come from a human donor with ulcerative colitis or Crohn's disease, or a healthy co-twin of an affected twin (not recorded which). Both conserved end residues are part of each CDR3. Fields, in order: J gene, V gene, clone size, CDR3 protein. Some rows have no size entry. The others give once, few or many, or a class for an expanded clone.

J gene: TRBJ2-5
V gene: TRBV29-1
clone size: .
CDR3 protein: CSVSPRAGETQYF

J gene: TRBJ1-5
V gene: TRBV12-3/TRBV12-4
clone size: .
CDR3 protein: CASSLVRDEPQHF

J gene: TRBJ2-2
V gene: TRBV19
clone size: .
CDR3 protein: CASSIGTLGELFF

J gene: TRBJ2-3
V gene: TRBV4-2
clone size: .
CDR3 protein: CASSQELAGSVADTQYF

J gene: TRBJ2-5
V gene: TRBV6-5
clone size: .
CDR3 protein: CASSSTAGGGETQYF

J gene: TRBJ2-6
V gene: TRBV5-1
clone size: .
CDR3 protein: CASLPGPGANVLTF

J gene: TRBJ2-7
V gene: TRBV5-6
clone size: .
CDR3 protein: CASSPTPPYEQYF

J gene: TRBJ2-7
V gene: TRBV5-5
clone size: .
CDR3 protein: CASSRYGSYEQYF

J gene: TRBJ2-5
V gene: TRBV6-4
clone size: .
CDR3 protein: CASSEGQGMTQYF

J gene: TRBJ1-2
V gene: TRBV9
clone size: .
CDR3 protein: CASSVPDSPYGYTF

J gene: TRBJ1-2
V gene: TRBV7-9
clone size: .
CDR3 protein: CASSLAGGFWGYTF

J gene: TRBJ2-2
V gene: TRBV20-1
clone size: .
CDR3 protein: CSASSSSPNTGELFF

J gene: TRBJ2-1
V gene: TRBV6-1
clone size: .
CDR3 protein: CASSVSPSGYNEQFF

J gene: TRBJ2-2
V gene: TRBV3-1
clone size: .
CDR3 protein: CASSSRLAGNTGELFF

J gene: TRBJ2-5
V gene: TRBV18
clone size: .
CDR3 protein: CASSRSRGTQETQYF

J gene: TRBJ1-5
V gene: TRBV20-1
clone size: .
CDR3 protein: CSARDLEREGSQPQHF

J gene: TRBJ2-7
V gene: TRBV6-1
clone size: .
CDR3 protein: CASSEAPSGRVSYEQYF

J gene: TRBJ2-3
V gene: TRBV7-3
clone size: .
CDR3 protein: CASSLRPLAGGFKGRTDTQYF

J gene: TRBJ2-3
V gene: TRBV7-2
clone size: medium-sized
CDR3 protein: CASSIQGTNTQYF

J gene: TRBJ1-3
V gene: TRBV5-1
clone size: .
CDR3 protein: CASSLGTDKFGNTIYF

J gene: TRBJ2-7
V gene: TRBV4-1
clone size: .
CDR3 protein: CASSHGTGQLSYEQYF

J gene: TRBJ2-1
V gene: TRBV5-1
clone size: .
CDR3 protein: CASREMGEQFF

J gene: TRBJ1-5
V gene: TRBV7-9
clone size: .
CDR3 protein: CASSSKRATYQPQHF

J gene: TRBJ2-2
V gene: TRBV10-3
clone size: .
CDR3 protein: CAISESSARGTGELFF

J gene: TRBJ2-5
V gene: TRBV3-1
clone size: .
CDR3 protein: CASSRGGGASRETQYF

J gene: TRBJ1-1
V gene: TRBV20-1
clone size: .
CDR3 protein: CSAYSPRLSGGTEAFF

J gene: TRBJ1-3
V gene: TRBV7-9
clone size: .
CDR3 protein: CASSFGDTGTGNTIYF

J gene: TRBJ2-7
V gene: TRBV5-1
clone size: .
CDR3 protein: CASSPKVGYEQYF

J gene: TRBJ1-2
V gene: TRBV12-3/TRBV12-4
clone size: .
CDR3 protein: CASSLGRYGYTF

J gene: TRBJ2-3
V gene: TRBV3-1
clone size: .
CDR3 protein: CASSQDLGWFDDTQYF

J gene: TRBJ2-3
V gene: TRBV5-1
clone size: .
CDR3 protein: CASSPERDTQYF

J gene: TRBJ2-7
V gene: TRBV3-1
clone size: .
CDR3 protein: CASSPQVHSYEQYF

J gene: TRBJ2-2
V gene: TRBV5-4
clone size: .
CDR3 protein: CASSMDSPTLAGELFF

J gene: TRBJ2-2
V gene: TRBV5-1
clone size: .
CDR3 protein: CASKSGTFNTGELFF

J gene: TRBJ1-2
V gene: TRBV5-5
clone size: .
CDR3 protein: CASSLLGERAYGYTF

J gene: TRBJ2-3
V gene: TRBV5-4
clone size: .
CDR3 protein: CASSRAGTNTDTQYF

J gene: TRBJ1-3
V gene: TRBV5-1
clone size: .
CDR3 protein: CASSLDAHLSGNTIYF

J gene: TRBJ2-3
V gene: TRBV5-1
clone size: .
CDR3 protein: CASRRGESGADTQYF

J gene: TRBJ2-7
V gene: TRBV4-2
clone size: .
CDR3 protein: CASSQGLSDRGGYEQYF

J gene: TRBJ1-1
V gene: TRBV12-3/TRBV12-4
clone size: .
CDR3 protein: CASSLWQLNTEAFF

J gene: TRBJ2-3
V gene: TRBV5-1
clone size: .
CDR3 protein: CASSLVADYRRDTQYF

J gene: TRBJ1-2
V gene: TRBV6-1
clone size: .
CDR3 protein: CASSEGPARYGYTF

J gene: TRBJ2-7
V gene: TRBV7-9
clone size: .
CDR3 protein: CASSRPGLPYEQYF

J gene: TRBJ1-3
V gene: TRBV12-3/TRBV12-4
clone size: .
CDR3 protein: CASSRWSLGGNTIYF

J gene: TRBJ2-2
V gene: TRBV20-1
clone size: .
CDR3 protein: CSARDWPLAGGTGELFF

J gene: TRBJ2-1
V gene: TRBV7-9
clone size: .
CDR3 protein: CASSSNQGAYNEQFF